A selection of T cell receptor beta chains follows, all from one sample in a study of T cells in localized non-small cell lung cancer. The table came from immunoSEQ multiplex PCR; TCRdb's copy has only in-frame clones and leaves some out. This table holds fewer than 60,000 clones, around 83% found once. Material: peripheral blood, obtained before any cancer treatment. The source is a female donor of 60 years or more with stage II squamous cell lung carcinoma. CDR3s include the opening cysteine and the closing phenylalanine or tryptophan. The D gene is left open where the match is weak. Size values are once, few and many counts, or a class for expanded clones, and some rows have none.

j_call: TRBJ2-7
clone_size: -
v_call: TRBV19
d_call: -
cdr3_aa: CASSYGSEQYF
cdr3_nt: TGTGCCAGTAGTTACGGTAGTGAGCAGTACTTC

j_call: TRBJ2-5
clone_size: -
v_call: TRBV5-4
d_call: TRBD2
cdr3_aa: CASSTGTSGVGTQYF
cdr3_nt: TGTGCCAGCAGCACCGGGACTAGCGGGGTGGGGACCCAGTACTTC

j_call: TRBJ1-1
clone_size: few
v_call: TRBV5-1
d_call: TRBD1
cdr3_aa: CASSRDRVGTTEAFF
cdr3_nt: TGCGCCAGCAGCAGGGACAGGGTCGGTACCACTGAAGCTTTCTTT

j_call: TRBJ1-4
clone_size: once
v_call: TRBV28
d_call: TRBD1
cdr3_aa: CASSGQGATNEKLFF
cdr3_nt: TGTGCCAGCAGTGGACAGGGCGCTACTAATGAAAAACTGTTTTTT

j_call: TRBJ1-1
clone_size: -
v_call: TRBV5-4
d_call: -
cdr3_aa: CASSRKGGTEAFF
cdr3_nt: TGTGCCAGCAGCCGTAAAGGGGGCACTGAAGCTTTCTTT

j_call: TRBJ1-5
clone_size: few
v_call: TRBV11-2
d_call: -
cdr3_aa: CASSFEQGPNQPQHF
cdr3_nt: TGTGCCAGCAGCTTCGAACAGGGTCCCAATCAGCCCCAGCATTTT

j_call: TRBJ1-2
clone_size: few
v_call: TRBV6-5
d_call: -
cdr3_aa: CASSWGGGYTF
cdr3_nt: TGTGCCAGTTCCTGGGGTGGTGGCTACACCTTC

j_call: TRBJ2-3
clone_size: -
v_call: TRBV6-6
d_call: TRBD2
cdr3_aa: CASHLAGRADTQYF
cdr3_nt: TGTGCCAGCCACCTAGCGGGGCGGGCAGATACGCAGTATTTT

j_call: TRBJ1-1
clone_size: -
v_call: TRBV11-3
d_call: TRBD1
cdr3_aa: CASSYGQGNTEAFF
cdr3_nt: TGTGCCAGCAGCTACGGACAGGGAAACACTGAAGCTTTCTTT

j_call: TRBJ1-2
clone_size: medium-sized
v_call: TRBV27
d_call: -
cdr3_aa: CASSLSNGNYGYTF
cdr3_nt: TGTGCCAGCAGTTTATCGAACGGTAACTATGGCTACACCTTC

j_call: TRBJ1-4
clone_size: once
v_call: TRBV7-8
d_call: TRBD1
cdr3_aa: CASSSNRGRVEKLFF
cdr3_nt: TGTGCCAGCAGTTCTAACAGGGGGCGGGTTGAAAAACTGTTTTTT

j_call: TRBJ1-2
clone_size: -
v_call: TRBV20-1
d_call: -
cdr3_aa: CSARTAKDYTF
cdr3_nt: TGCAGTGCGAGGACGGCTAAAGACTACACCTTC

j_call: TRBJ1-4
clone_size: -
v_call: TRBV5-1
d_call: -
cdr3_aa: CASSLPPNEKLFF
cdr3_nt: TGCGCCAGCAGCTTGCCCCCTAATGAAAAACTGTTTTTT

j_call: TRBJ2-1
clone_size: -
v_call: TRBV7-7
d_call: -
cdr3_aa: CASSVGTANEQFF
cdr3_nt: TGTGCCAGCAGCGTCGGGACGGCAAATGAGCAGTTCTTC

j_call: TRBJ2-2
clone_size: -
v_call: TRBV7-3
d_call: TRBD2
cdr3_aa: CASSLLAGQNTGELFF
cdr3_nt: TGTGCCAGCAGCCTGCTAGCGGGCCAGAACACCGGGGAGCTGTTTTTT

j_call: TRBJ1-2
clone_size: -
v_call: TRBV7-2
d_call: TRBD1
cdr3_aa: CASSPLPGQGWYGYTF
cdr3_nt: TGTGCCAGCAGCCCCCTACCCGGACAGGGTTGGTATGGCTACACCTTC

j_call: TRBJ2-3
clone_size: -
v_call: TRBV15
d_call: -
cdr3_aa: CATSRGGTDTQYF
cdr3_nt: TGTGCCACCAGCAGGGGTGGCACAGATACGCAGTATTTT

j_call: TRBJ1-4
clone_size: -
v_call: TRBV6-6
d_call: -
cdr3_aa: CASSSGQTNEKLFF
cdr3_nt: TGTGCCAGCAGCTCGGGGCAGACTAATGAAAAACTGTTTTTT

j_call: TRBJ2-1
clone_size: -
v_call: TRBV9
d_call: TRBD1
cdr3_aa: CASSLGTGENEQFF
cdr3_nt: TGTGCCAGCAGCCTTGGGACAGGGGAGAATGAGCAGTTCTTC

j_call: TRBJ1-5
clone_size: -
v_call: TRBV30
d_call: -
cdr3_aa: CAWSVQSGGGQPQHF
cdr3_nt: TGTGCCTGGAGTGTACAAAGTGGGGGAGGTCAGCCCCAGCATTTT

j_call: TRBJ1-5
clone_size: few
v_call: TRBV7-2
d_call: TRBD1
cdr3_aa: CASSFTGVNQPQHF
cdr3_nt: TGTGCCAGCAGCTTTACAGGGGTCAATCAGCCCCAGCATTTT

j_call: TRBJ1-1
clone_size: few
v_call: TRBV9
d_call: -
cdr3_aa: CASSALPTGPEAFF
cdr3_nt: TGTGCCAGCAGCGCCCTGCCGACGGGCCCGGAAGCTTTCTTT

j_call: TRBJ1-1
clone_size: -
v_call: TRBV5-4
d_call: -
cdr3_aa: CASSPPGQLDSEEAFF
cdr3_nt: TGTGCCAGCAGCCCCCCAGGACAGTTGGATAGTGAAGAAGCTTTCTTT

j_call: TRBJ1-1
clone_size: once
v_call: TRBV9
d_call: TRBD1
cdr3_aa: CASSPRTGGPNTEAFF
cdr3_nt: TGTGCCAGCAGCCCCCGGACAGGGGGCCCTAACACTGAAGCTTTCTTT

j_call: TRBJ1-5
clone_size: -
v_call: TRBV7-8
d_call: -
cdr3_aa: CASSLGHPQPQHF
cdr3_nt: TGTGCCAGCAGCTTGGGGCACCCTCAGCCCCAGCATTTT

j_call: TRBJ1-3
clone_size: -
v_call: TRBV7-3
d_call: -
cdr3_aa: CASSLTGDSGNTIYF
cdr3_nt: TGTGCCAGCAGCCTCACAGGAGACTCTGGAAACACCATATATTTT

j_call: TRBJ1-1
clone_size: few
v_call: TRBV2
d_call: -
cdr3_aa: CASRERGGFTEAFF
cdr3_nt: TGTGCCAGCAGGGAACGGGGGGGCTTCACTGAAGCTTTCTTT